This T cell receptor beta chain was observed in a study of control samples from healthy donors and cancer patients. The ends were cut back, 6 bases at V and 8 bases at J, with 13 bases in the middle. The CDR3 consists of 12 residues. Germline CDR1 reads MDHEN; CDR2 reads SYDVKM. Method: immunoSEQ multiplex PCR; TCRdb's copy keeps in-frame clones and lacks some. In the table there are 60,000 to 70,000 clones, more than 75% of which are singletons. The chain links TRBV28 to TRBJ1-2; D possibly corresponds to TRBD1 (6 bases). The sequenced material came from PBMCs. The source of this sequence is a woman in her forties or fifties with lung cancer. CDR3 loop: CASSYTGFGYTF. As DNA, the CDR3 is TGTGCCAGCAGCTATACAGGGTTCGGCTACACCTTC.